These 23 T cell receptor beta chains share one sample of origin, sequenced in a study of cytomegalovirus exposure and HLA in healthy donors. The PCR contained 60 Vbeta and 13 Jbeta primers. The method was immunoSEQ multiplex PCR; TCRdb's version includes in-frame clones alone and lacks a portion of them. Of roughly 140,000 clones in the sample, about four fifths were seen once. Sequences were obtained from PBMCs. The receptors come from a man in his fifties in good health and CMV-seropositive.

The rearrangement joins TRBV5-6 to TRBJ2-2; 7 nucleotides align to TRBD1. The CDR3 spans 15 residues. Germline V gene data show CDR1 as SGHDT and CDR2 as YYEEEE. V lost 0 bases, J lost 5 bases, and 4 bases stayed unmatched. CDR3 sequence (DNA): TGTGCCAGCAGCTTGGCGGCCAGGGGGACCGGGGAGCTGTTTTTT. This translates into CASSLAARGTGELFF.

The rearrangement links TRBV10-3 to TRBJ1-2; D gene unclear. V was clipped by 7 bases and J by 0 bases, with 9 bases between them. This CDR3 has 13 residues. CDR1 is ENHRY and CDR2 is SYGVKD in the germline V gene. CDR3 in DNA: TGTGCCATCATGGGCAGTTCTAACTATGGCTACACCTTC. This sequence encodes CAIMGSSNYGYTF.

This clone has a handful of counts. The V gene is TRBV28, the J gene TRBJ1-2; 9 bases map to TRBD1. Germline CDR1 MDHEN, CDR2 SYDVKM. J lost 5 bases, V lost 6 bases, and 4 bases had no gene match. The CDR3 is 13 residues long. The CDR3 spells CASRRDRDYGYTF. The CDR3 DNA follows: TGTGCCAGCAGGAGGGACAGGGATTATGGCTACACCTTC.

The chain links TRBV28 to TRBJ1-4, with a tentative D call TRBD1 (5 bases). Germline CDR1 is MDHEN and CDR2 is SYDVKM. The CDR3 contains 15 residues. V lost 6 bases and J lost 2, with 13 bases in between. The CDR3 DNA is TGTGCCAGCAGGCAAACCGGGGGGACTAATGAAAAACTGTTTTTT. Protein product: CASRQTGGTNEKLFF. The full variable domain, rest sourced from reference TRBV28 and TRBJ1-4, is DVKVTQSSRYLVKRTGEKVFLECVQDMDHENMFWYRQDPGLGLRLIYFSYDVKMKEKGDIPEGYSVSREKKERFSLILESASTNQTSMYLCASRQTGGTNEKLFFGSGTQLSVL.

The V gene is TRBV5-1, the J gene TRBJ2-3, with D unresolved. CDR1 is SGHRS and CDR2 is YFSETQ in the germline V gene. With 0 bases removed from V and 0 bases from J, the gap between germline ends came to 5 bases. The CDR3 has 14 amino acids. The CDR3, as DNA: TGCGCCAGCAGCTTGGTCGGGAGCACAGATACGCAGTATTTT. Its translation: CASSLVGSTDTQYF.

Only one count was recorded for this clone. The chain links TRBV10-1 to TRBJ2-3; TRBD1 might be the D (5 bases). The germline V and J ends were trimmed by 2 bases and 6 bases, with 12 bases remaining between them. The CDR3 extends over 14 amino acids. Germline CDR1 is WNHNN and CDR2 is SYGVQD (reference sequence). DNA of the CDR3: TGCGCCAGCAGTGAGGCGTCAGGGTTCGATACGCAGTATTTT. This codes for CASSEASGFDTQYF.

The chain has TRBV9 and TRBJ2-1; 8 positions agree with TRBD1. Germline loops: CDR1 SGDLS, CDR2 YYNGEE. After removal of 3 bases from V and 9 bases from J, the junction contained 5 bases not matched to a gene. This CDR3 has 13 residues. CDR3 region: CASSATGTGEQFF. Written as DNA, the CDR3 is TGTGCCAGCAGCGCCACCGGGACAGGTGAGCAGTTCTTC. Filled out from reference TRBV9 and TRBJ2-1, the complete variable domain reads DSGVTQTPKHLITATGQRVTLRCSPRSGDLSVYWYQQSLDQGLQFLIQYYNGEERAKGNILERFSAQQFPDLHSELNLSSLELGDSALYFCASSATGTGEQFFGPGTRLTVL.

The V call is TRBV27, the J call TRBJ2-7; D might be TRBD1 (5 bases). CDR1 is MNHEY, CDR2 SMNVEV, per germline (reference sequence). The CDR3 runs to 14 residues. V lost 2 bases to trimming and J lost 3 bases, with 11 bases between them. The DNA of the CDR3 is TGTGCCAGCAGTTTAAGGCAGGGAATCTACGAGCAGTACTTC. Its translation: CASSLRQGIYEQYF.

This clone was seen more than once but under ten times. CDR3 sequence: CASSWGPSGANVLTF. In nucleotides, the CDR3 is TGTGCCAGCAGCTGGGGGCCCTCTGGGGCCAACGTCCTGACTTTC. V gene TRBV11-2 combines with J gene TRBJ2-6; D possibly corresponds to TRBD1 (6 bases). The CDR3 is 15 amino acids. Trimming pared 4 bases from V and 0 bases from J, leaving 7 bases between. CDR1 and CDR2 from the germline V gene are SGHAT and FQNNGV.

V usage is TRBV5-6 and J usage is TRBJ1-4, with 9 bases aligning to TRBD1. J gave up 6 bases and V 2 bases, and 14 bases lay outside the gene matches. The CDR3 spans 18 residues. CDR1 SGHDT and CDR2 YYEEEE come from the germline V gene. CDR3 nucleotides: TGTGCCAGCAGCTTTCCAACCCTCCGGACAGGGGTTGATGAAAAACTGTTTTTT. It is translated as CASSFPTLRTGVDEKLFF.

In its sample, this clone was seen a few times. The chain has TRBV2 and TRBJ2-1; the match to TRBD2 covers 8 bases. Germline CDR1 reads SNHLY; CDR2 reads FYNNEI. This CDR3 is 15 amino acids long. Trimming took 3 bases from V and 6 from J; bases not matched to a gene: 7. Here the CDR3 reads CASSDIAGSVNEQFF. In nucleotides, the CDR3 is TGTGCCAGCAGTGATATAGCGGGATCAGTCAATGAGCAGTTCTTC.

CDR3 sequence reads: CASRGLAGFYEQYF. The CDR3 bases are TGTGCCAGCAGGGGACTAGCGGGATTCTACGAGCAGTACTTC. The J gene is TRBJ2-7, the V gene TRBV28, with TRBD2 identical over 13 bases. Germline CDR1 reads MDHEN; CDR2 reads SYDVKM. The V gene end was trimmed by 6 bases and the J gene end by 3 bases; junction bases not matched to a gene: 2. This CDR3 is 14 amino acids long.

The CDR3 is CASRKGLAPTSSYNEQFF. The DNA for the CDR3 is TGTGCCAGCAGGAAGGGACTAGCGCCTACGAGCTCCTACAATGAGCAGTTCTTC. The V call is TRBV9, the J call TRBJ2-1; 10 bases agree with TRBD2. The CDR3 spans 18 residues. The J segment lost 0 bases and the V segment lost 5 bases, leaving 11 bases of the junction unmatched. The germline V gene has CDR1 SGDLS and CDR2 YYNGEE.

This chain joins TRBV19 and TRBJ1-2; D is unclear. CDR3 size: 13 residues. Germline values: CDR1 LNHDA, CDR2 SQIVND (reference sequence). Trimming took off 2 bases at V and 4 bases at J, with 8 bases between the two ends. CDR3 in amino acids: CASSISGGYGYTF. The CDR3 nucleotides are TGTGCCAGTAGTATATCGGGAGGCTATGGCTACACCTTC.

The rearrangement uses TRBV28 and TRBJ2-7; D unresolved. Trimming removed 3 bases at V and 2 bases at J, with 14 bases between. The CDR3 covers 15 residues. CDR1 MDHEN and CDR2 SYDVKM come from the germline V gene. The CDR3 is CASSFYRSPAYEQYF. DNA for the CDR3: TGTGCCAGCAGTTTTTATCGGTCCCCCGCCTACGAGCAGTACTTC.

This clone was detected only a few times. The chain combines TRBV18 with TRBJ2-7, with a tentative D call TRBD2 (6 bases). V was trimmed by 3 bases and J by 5 bases, leaving 11 bases between them. CDR1 is KGHSH and CDR2 is LQKENI in the germline V gene. The length of the CDR3 is 13 residues. CDR3 in amino acids: CASSPRREDEQYF. DNA for the CDR3: TGTGCCAGCTCACCGAGGAGGGAAGACGAGCAGTACTTC.

This chain links TRBV5-1 with TRBJ2-3; D is unclear. Germline V gene lookup returns CDR1 SGHRS and CDR2 YFSETQ. The V end was cut by 3 bases, the J end by 0 bases, with 23 bases between. The CDR3 runs to 19 residues. The CDR3 DNA reads as TGCGCCAGCAGCTCCCCCCGCCTCACACCAATCTCTAGCACAGATACGCAGTATTTT. Its translation: CASSSPRLTPISSTDTQYF.

The gene calls are TRBV6-1 and TRBJ2-1, with 14 nucleotides matching TRBD2. V was clipped by 4 bases and J by 1 base; unmatched bases: 12. The CDR3 loop spans 20 amino acids. Germline values: CDR1 MNHNS, CDR2 SASEGT. For the CDR3, the DNA is TGTGCCAGCAGTGTCAGGGGGACTAGCGGGAGCCGGGGGTCCTACAATGAGCAGTTCTTC. Amino acids: CASSVRGTSGSRGSYNEQFF.

The V gene is TRBV13, the J gene TRBJ2-7, with TRBD1 identical over 12 bases. CDR3 length: 17 residues. From germline, CDR1 is PRHDT and CDR2 FYEKMQ (reference sequence). The V and J ends lost 2 bases and 3 bases, in that order; junction bases with no gene match: 8. The CDR3, as DNA: TGTGCCAGCAGCTTACGGGGGACAGGGGGCTTTCACTACGAGCAGTACTTC. This codes for CASSLRGTGGFHYEQYF.

This sequence joins TRBV5-4 and TRBJ1-4; 8 bases are a match to TRBD1. With V trimmed by 4 bases and J by 8 bases, 7 bases remained unmatched. CDR1 SGHNT and CDR2 YYREEE come from the germline V gene (reference sequence). This CDR3 is 14 amino acids long. The CDR3 here is CASSHRQGPEKLFF. CDR3 sequence (DNA): TGTGCCAGCAGCCACCGACAGGGGCCGGAAAAACTGTTTTTT.

The rearrangement uses TRBV6-5 and TRBJ2-3; 8 bases line up with TRBD1. Germline V lookup: CDR1 MNHEY, CDR2 SVGAGI. V shed 6 bases, J shed 6 bases, and the junction held 11 bases outside the gene matches. CDR3 length equals 15 residues. The CDR3 DNA sequence: TGTGCCAGCAGCTCAACCGGGACAGGCTATGATACGCAGTATTTT. This gives the protein CASSSTGTGYDTQYF.

The gene calls are TRBV5-1 and TRBJ1-4; D may be TRBD1 (5 bases). The CDR3 contains 16 residues. The germline CDR1 and CDR2 sequences are SGHRS and YFSETQ. Trimming removed 5 bases at V and 2 bases at J, with 16 bases between. The CDR3 sequence is CASRTAPTATNEKLFF. The CDR3 DNA reads TGCGCCAGCAGGACAGCCCCGACAGCTACTAATGAAAAACTGTTTTTT.

The CDR3 spells CASSLPLAGSTDTQYF. For the CDR3, the DNA is TGCGCCAGCAGCTTGCCCCTAGCGGGGAGCACAGATACGCAGTATTTT. The chain carries TRBV5-1 and TRBJ2-3; TRBD2 agrees at 9 bases. Germline lookup yields CDR1 SGHRS and CDR2 YFSETQ. J was trimmed by 0 bases and V by 1 base; bases with no gene match: 3. The CDR3 extends over 16 amino acids.